This T cell receptor (beta chain) originates from a study of blood T cell repertoires in COVID-19. Looking at the study overall: Samples representing acute and convalescent COVID-19 were sourced from the United States, Italy and Spain.

There are 13 residues in the CDR3. Germline CDR1 is MNHNY and CDR2 is SVGAGI (reference sequence). The V gene lost 8 bases and the J gene lost 7 bases, with 15 bases spanning the gap. The repertoire was sequenced with immunoSEQ multiplex PCR; TCRdb's copy has only in-frame clones and lacks some. The sample includes about 160,000 clones, roughly 88% of them seen just once. Source material: PBMCs or T cells enriched from blood (not recorded which). This chain joins TRBV6-6 and TRBJ2-1; TRBD1 might be the D (6 bases). This clonotype originated in a woman between 50 and 59 years old who had recovered from COVID-19. Written as DNA, the CDR3 is TGTGCCAGCGTGGGGATCACAGGGAATGAGCAGTTCTTC. This sequence encodes CASVGITGNEQFF.